This T cell receptor beta chain came from a study of tumor and adjacent non-tumor tissue in lung cancer. No cell sorting was done before RNA was extracted from the tissue. The normal lung tissue was taken more than 3 cm from the tumor edge. Between August and November 2014, newly diagnosed, chemotherapy-naive lung cancer patients underwent thoracic surgery in China. Comment on this clonotype: Its target is not known. The junction does not match germline at one end; this may be a read error.

Regarding the study as a whole: Patients with more diverse tumor TCRs had worse survival. Significantly higher TCR diversity was found in tumor than normal lung.

TCRbeta libraries were built with three rounds of nested PCR, modified from ARM-PCR. Using its own MiXCR run on the multiplex PCR reads, TCRdb lists one record per CDR3 protein. This table has tens of thousands of distinct CDR3 sequences, roughly 67% appearing once. Germline V lookup: CDR1 SGHKS, CDR2 YYEKEE (reference sequence). The CDR3 is 13 amino acids. The specimen sequenced was distant non-tumor lung tissue. The V gene is TRBV5-5, the J gene TRBJ1-4, with TRBD1 matching 7 bases. The TCR comes from a woman aged 65 to 85 with non-small cell lung cancer. DNA of the CDR3: TGTGTCAGCAGACGGGACAGTAATGAGAAACTGTTTTTT. Amino acid sequence: CVSRRDSNEKLFF.